Below, one T cell receptor beta chain is given with its context. This sample stems from a study of blood T cell repertoires in COVID-19. Whole-study context: Whether acute or convalescent, the COVID-19 samples came from the United States, Italy and Spain. T cells, B-cell-depleted T cells, or PBMCs provided the cDNA or gDNA that served as material.

CDR3 size: 11 residues. The V end lost 0 bases, the J end lost 9 bases, and 3 bases lay between the germline ends. The germline gives CDR1 SGHVS, CDR2 FNYEAQ. How the authors handled the data: Counts of nucleated cells, estimated from reference gene primer amplification, were obtained. Sequencing used immunoSEQ multiplex PCR; TCRdb keeps in-frame clones, though not all of them. From that table come the V and J calls and clone size; the DNA was used to work out D and trimming. The table has fewer than 65,000 clones, 90% seen once. The receptor's source is a man in his fifties or sixties with acute or convalescent COVID-19. The rearrangement joins TRBV7-6 to TRBJ2-1, with D uncertain. Input material: peripheral blood. CDR3 amino acids: CASSLASEQFF. CDR3 in DNA: TGTGCCAGCAGCTTAGCTAGTGAGCAGTTCTTC.